The T cell receptor beta chain described here comes from a study of T cells expressing NK-cell markers. Study at large: Seven of the eight sequenced donors were classified as HCMV-seropositive, and one was classified as seronegative. General study points: The CD3+CD56-NKG2C+ fraction of a few donors was likewise dominated by these clonotypes. Expanded NKG2C+ T cell clones had unclear HCMV specificity.

This CDR3 is 15 amino acids long. Per the germline V gene, CDR1 is SGHNT and CDR2 is YYREEE (reference sequence). As regards this clonotype: Its antigen is currently unknown.

Production of TCR beta cDNA relied on 5'RACE template switching with UMIs. From its re-call of the 5' RACE reads, TCRdb lists each CDR3 protein once, without DNA. This sample contains hundreds of thousands of distinct CDR3 sequences. This TCR was sampled from a woman between 18 and 70 years old in good health. The sequenced sample consisted of blood T cells: a sorted CD56 or NKG2C T cell subset, CD4+ or CD8+ T cells, or bulk PBMC T cells (not recorded which). V gene TRBV5-4 combines with J gene TRBJ1-1; without DNA, the TCRdb call of TRBD1 cannot be checked. CDR3 residues: CASSQGGVSWTEAFF. Using reference TRBV5-4 and TRBJ1-1 for the parts outside the CDR3, the full variable domain is ETGVTQSPTHLIKTRGQQVTLRCSSQSGHNTVSWYQQALGQGPQFIFQYYREEENGRGNFPPRFSGLQFPNYSSELNVNALELDDSALYLCASSQGGVSWTEAFFGQGTRLTVV.